These 25 T cell receptor beta chains were all obtained from the same sample, sequenced in a study of T cell changes during pregnancy in multiple sclerosis (dated by TCRdb to between 2018 and 2020). The method behind the library was the immunoSEQ multiplex PCR assay. Entries here come from immuneACCESS through TCRdb and include only in-frame sequences with V and J called. Some clones fail to appear in such tables; in the studies checked, an unresolved V gene covers under half of the shortfall, and the cause of the remainder is unknown. This sample gives some 80,000 clones in total; roughly 96% of them show up just once. The ten largest clones take up under 1.2% of the sample. The starting material was peripheral blood, obtained in the second trimester of pregnancy. The source of these receptors is a female donor with multiple sclerosis, enrolled in a pregnancy study.

V usage is TRBV19 and J usage is TRBJ1-5, with a possible D match to TRBD1 (5 bases). The CDR3 is made up of 13 amino acids. The germline CDR1 and CDR2 sequences are LNHDA and SQIVND (reference sequence). V was shortened by 8 bases and J by 4 bases, with 12 bases between the two germline ends. The chain's CDR3 is CASGDSGNQPQHF. For the CDR3, the DNA is TGTGCCAGTGGTGACAGCGGGAATCAGCCCCAGCATTTT.

The gene calls are TRBV19 and TRBJ1-5, with D perhaps matching TRBD1 (6 bases). Deletions cut 4 bases from V and 4 bases from J, with 14 bases between. The CDR3 is made up of 15 amino acids. CDR1 and CDR2 (germline): LNHDA, SQIVND (reference sequence). The CDR3: CASSSSTGPNQPQHF. CDR3 coding DNA: TGTGCCAGTAGTAGTTCGACAGGCCCTAATCAGCCCCAGCATTTT.

This clone was detected only once. This chain uses TRBV4-3 with TRBJ2-1; 10 bases map to TRBD2. This CDR3 has 17 residues. The V and J ends lost 0 bases and 9 bases, in that order; junction bases with no gene match: 11. The germline CDR1 and CDR2 sequences are LGHNA and YSLEER. The CDR3 DNA reads as TGCGCCAGCAGCCAAGACCGAGCGGGAGGGCTCCGGAGTGAGCAGTTCTTC. This gives the protein CASSQDRAGGLRSEQFF.

This rearrangement joins TRBV7-9 to TRBJ1-1, with D unclear. The V gene lost 7 bases and the J gene lost 7 bases, with 13 bases spanning the gap. Germline lookup yields CDR1 SEHNR and CDR2 FQNEAQ (reference sequence). This CDR3 spans 12 amino acids. Here the CDR3 reads CASTLQSREAFF. CDR3 coding DNA: TGTGCCAGCACCCTGCAGTCTCGTGAAGCTTTCTTT.

The chain links TRBV4-1 to TRBJ1-1; D remains ambiguous. CDR1 MGHRA and CDR2 YSYEKL come from the germline V gene. The ends were cut back, 1 base at V and 0 bases at J, with 15 bases in the middle. The CDR3 is made up of 17 amino acids. In nucleotides, the CDR3 is TGCGCCAGCAGCCAAGTTCTAGCAGTGCGTCTGAACACTGAAGCTTTCTTT. It translates to CASSQVLAVRLNTEAFF.

The gene calls are TRBV4-2 and TRBJ1-2; D gene ambiguous. Trimming removed 4 bases from V and 4 bases from J, with 16 bases in between. The CDR3 has 15 amino acids. Germline V lookup: CDR1 LGHNA, CDR2 YNFKEQ. The CDR3 region has the DNA TGTGCCAGCAGCCCTCCCGGCGCGGTGGGCTATGGCTACACCTTC. It codes for CASSPPGAVGYGYTF.

V usage is TRBV5-1 and J usage is TRBJ1-3, with 12 bases matching TRBD1. The CDR3 covers 17 residues. CDR1 is SGHRS, CDR2 YFSETQ, per germline. V shed 4 bases, J shed 4 bases, and the junction held 9 bases outside the gene matches. The CDR3 bases are TGCGCCAGCAGCCTCATTCCGGGACAGGGGGCAGGAAACACCATATATTTT. This codes for CASSLIPGQGAGNTIYF.

CDR3 residues: CASSQDRGAPGNTIYF. The CDR3 nucleotides read TGCGCCAGCAGCCAAGATCGGGGGGCCCCTGGAAACACCATATATTTT. The V gene is TRBV4-1, the J gene TRBJ1-3, with D possibly matching TRBD1 (6 bases). V lost 0 bases and J 2 bases, leaving 11 bases between the germline ends. The CDR3 runs to 16 residues. In germline, CDR1 is MGHRA, CDR2 YSYEKL.

The chain employs TRBV2 and TRBJ2-5, with 16 positions matching TRBD2. Germline V gene lookup returns CDR1 SNHLY and CDR2 FYNNEI. The V and J ends lost 3 bases and 5 bases, in that order; junction bases with no gene match: 3. The CDR3 loop spans 16 amino acids. DNA for the CDR3: TGTGCCAGCAGTGAGGGACTAGCGGGAGGGTGGGAGACCCAGTACTTC. Translating it yields CASSEGLAGGWETQYF.

This clone is a singleton in its sample. The chain employs TRBV11-1 and TRBJ2-7; D gene ambiguous. Trimming removed 1 base from V and 4 bases from J, with 8 bases in between. Germline V lookup: CDR1 SGHAT, CDR2 FQDESV (reference sequence). The CDR3 is made up of 13 amino acids. The DNA of the CDR3 is TGTGCCAGCAGCTTAGGTCTAAAATACGAGCAGTACTTC. Translated: CASSLGLKYEQYF.

The chain uses TRBV4-1 and TRBJ1-4; D gene unclear. Between the trimmed V and J ends, which lost 1 base and 2 bases, there was a span of 8 bases. Germline V gene data show CDR1 as MGHRA and CDR2 as YSYEKL. This CDR3 region has 15 residues. This CDR3 is CASSQVSGTNEKLFF. The CDR3 DNA follows: TGCGCCAGCAGCCAAGTTTCAGGTACTAATGAAAAACTGTTTTTT.

The chain has TRBV13 and TRBJ1-1; 8 positions match TRBD1. CDR3 length: 14 amino acids. Germline CDR1 is PRHDT and CDR2 is FYEKMQ (reference sequence). V dropped 5 bases and J dropped 5; count of bases not matched to a gene: 7. Written as DNA, the CDR3 is TGTGCCAGCAGCACTCGGACAGGGTTAACTGAAGCTTTCTTT. It translates to CASSTRTGLTEAFF.

This chain uses TRBV9 with TRBJ2-2; 7 bases map to TRBD2. The CDR3 spans 15 residues. CDR1 and CDR2 (germline): SGDLS, YYNGEE. J lost 7 bases, V lost 0 bases, and 6 bases had no gene match. The DNA of the CDR3 is TGTGCCAGCAGCGTAGTTGCGGGAGAAGTCGGGGAGCTGTTTTTT. It yields the protein CASSVVAGEVGELFF.

V and J are TRBV6-5 and TRBJ1-2, with TRBD1 as a possible D gene (6 bases). Germline V gives CDR1 MNHEY, CDR2 SVGAGI. Trimming removed 2 bases at V and 5 bases at J, with 12 bases between. This CDR3 has 14 amino acids. CDR3 in amino acids: CASSYGGARYGYTF. DNA for the CDR3: TGTGCCAGCAGTTACGGGGGCGCAAGATATGGCTACACCTTC.

On this clone: Other DNA variants within this sample encode the same CDR3. This chain uses TRBV6-5 with TRBJ2-7; a weak D match, TRBD2 (5 bases). CDR3 size: 15 residues. Germline V gives CDR1 MNHEY, CDR2 SVGAGI. V shed 0 bases and J shed 0 bases, with 9 bases lying between them. The CDR3 protein is CASSYSSGSSYEQYF. CDR3 DNA sequence: TGTGCCAGCAGTTACTCGTCTGGGAGCTCCTACGAGCAGTACTTC.

The chain combines TRBV29-1 with TRBJ2-7; D might be TRBD1 (6 bases). This CDR3 region has 13 residues. Per the germline V gene, CDR1 is SQVTM and CDR2 is ANQGSEA. V shed 7 bases and J shed 0 bases, with 13 bases lying between them. CDR3 sequence reads: CSAKTGVSYEQYF. The DNA for the CDR3 is TGCAGCGCGAAGACAGGCGTCTCCTACGAGCAGTACTTC.

The V and J genes are TRBV6-1 and TRBJ1-1; TRBD1 is a possible D gene (5 bases). The germline V and J ends were trimmed by 6 bases and 3 bases, with 11 bases remaining between them. The length of the CDR3 is 13 residues. Germline CDR1 MNHNS, CDR2 SASEGT. Written as DNA, the CDR3 is TGTGCCAGCAGGGCAGGGTTTGACACTGAAGCTTTCTTT. Translating gives CASRAGFDTEAFF.

The chain uses TRBV5-6 and TRBJ2-1; a weak D match, TRBD2 (6 bases). The V end was cut by 4 bases, the J end by 0 bases, with 14 bases between. Germline CDR1 reads SGHDT; CDR2 reads YYEEEE. The CDR3 is 16 amino acids. In nucleotides, the CDR3 is TGTGCCAGCAGCCTTAGGGGACTCAGCTCCTACAATGAGCAGTTCTTC. Its protein product is CASSLRGLSSYNEQFF.

The chain employs TRBV15 and TRBJ1-2; no firm D call. Germline loops: CDR1 LNHNV, CDR2 YYDKDF (reference sequence). V was trimmed by 0 bases and J by 5 bases, leaving 13 bases between them. CDR3 length: 15 residues. CDR3 nucleotide sequence: TGTGCCACCAGCAGAGATCGCTTCTGCGGGTATGGCTACACCTTC. This sequence encodes CATSRDRFCGYGYTF.

The gene calls are TRBV4-1 and TRBJ2-2; no definite D call. The CDR3 consists of 15 residues. Germline CDR1 reads MGHRA; CDR2 reads YSYEKL. V was trimmed by 1 base and J by 4 bases, leaving 10 bases between them. CDR3 region: CASSQGPPVTGELFF. CDR3 DNA: TGCGCCAGCAGCCAAGGCCCCCCGGTCACCGGGGAGCTGTTTTTT.

The rearrangement joins TRBV18 to TRBJ1-1; 7 bases line up with TRBD1. CDR3 size: 12 residues. Germline trimming cut 1 base from V and 11 bases from J; bases unmatched to any gene: 4. The germline CDR1 and CDR2 sequences are KGHSH and LQKENI. The CDR3 reads CASSPQDRLAFF. The DNA for the CDR3 is TGTGCCAGCTCACCACAGGACAGGCTGGCTTTCTTT.

This clone was detected once. The V and J genes are TRBV19 and TRBJ2-3; 7 bases map to TRBD1. This CDR3 contains 16 residues. The germline gives CDR1 LNHDA, CDR2 SQIVND (reference sequence). Trimming removed 4 bases from V and 2 bases from J; junction bases left unmatched: 9. CDR3 amino acids: CASSKQTGIPTDTQYF. CDR3 sequence (DNA): TGTGCCAGTAGTAAACAGACAGGGATCCCCACAGATACGCAGTATTTT.

The chain links TRBV13 to TRBJ2-3; the D gene is possibly TRBD1 (6 bases). CDR1 and CDR2 (germline): PRHDT, FYEKMQ (reference sequence). The CDR3 contains 16 residues. V gave up 5 bases and J gave up 3 bases, with 18 bases separating them. CDR3 DNA: TGTGCCAGCAGCCCGTCCGGAGCAAGGGGGACAGATACGCAGTATTTT. Protein sequence: CASSPSGARGTDTQYF.

The chain joins TRBV9 to TRBJ1-3; D uncertain. Germline lookup yields CDR1 SGDLS and CDR2 YYNGEE. CDR3 size: 13 residues. The V end was cut by 2 bases, the J end by 4 bases, with 7 bases between. For the CDR3, the DNA is TGTGCCAGCAGCGTCGGCAGGGGAAACACCATATATTTT. Amino acid sequence: CASSVGRGNTIYF.

V gene TRBV27 combines with J gene TRBJ2-5; D unresolved. Trimming cost V 5 bases and J 0 bases, with 10 bases left between them. The germline V gene encodes CDR1 MNHEY and CDR2 SMNVEV (reference sequence). The CDR3 contains 14 residues. The CDR3 protein is CASSLHGYQETQYF. CDR3 DNA: TGTGCCAGCAGTCTCCACGGGTACCAAGAGACCCAGTACTTC.